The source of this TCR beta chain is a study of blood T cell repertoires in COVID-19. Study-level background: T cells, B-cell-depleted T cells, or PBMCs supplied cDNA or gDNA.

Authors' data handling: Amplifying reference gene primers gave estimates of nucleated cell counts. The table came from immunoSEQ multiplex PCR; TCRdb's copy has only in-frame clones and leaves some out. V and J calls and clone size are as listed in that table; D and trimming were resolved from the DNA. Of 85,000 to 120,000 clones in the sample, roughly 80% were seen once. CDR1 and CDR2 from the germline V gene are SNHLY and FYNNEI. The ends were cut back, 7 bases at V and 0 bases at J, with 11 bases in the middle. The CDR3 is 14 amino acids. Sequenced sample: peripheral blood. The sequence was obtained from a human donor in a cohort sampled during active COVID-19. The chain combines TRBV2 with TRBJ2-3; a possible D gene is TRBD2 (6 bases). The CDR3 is CASNGDFSTDTQYF. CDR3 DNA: TGTGCCAGCAACGGGGACTTCAGCACAGATACGCAGTATTTT.